This TCR beta chain was recorded in a study of blood T cell repertoires in COVID-19. Overall study: Spain, Italy and the United States supplied samples that represented acute and convalescent COVID-19.

This CDR3 region has 15 residues. CDR1 SGHTA and CDR2 FQGNSA come from the germline V gene. V was trimmed by 2 bases and J by 0 bases, leaving 8 bases between them. Clones were sequenced by immunoSEQ multiplex PCR, and TCRdb holds only the in-frame ones, with some missing. This table has roughly 280,000 clones, 70% to 90% appearing once. The TCR comes from a woman aged 65 to 85 with acute or convalescent COVID-19. The chain links TRBV7-2 to TRBJ1-3; unclear D gene. The sample was peripheral blood. This CDR3 is CASSLRGLSGNTIYF. CDR3 coding DNA: TGTGCCAGCAGCTTACGGGGTCTCTCTGGAAACACCATATATTTT.